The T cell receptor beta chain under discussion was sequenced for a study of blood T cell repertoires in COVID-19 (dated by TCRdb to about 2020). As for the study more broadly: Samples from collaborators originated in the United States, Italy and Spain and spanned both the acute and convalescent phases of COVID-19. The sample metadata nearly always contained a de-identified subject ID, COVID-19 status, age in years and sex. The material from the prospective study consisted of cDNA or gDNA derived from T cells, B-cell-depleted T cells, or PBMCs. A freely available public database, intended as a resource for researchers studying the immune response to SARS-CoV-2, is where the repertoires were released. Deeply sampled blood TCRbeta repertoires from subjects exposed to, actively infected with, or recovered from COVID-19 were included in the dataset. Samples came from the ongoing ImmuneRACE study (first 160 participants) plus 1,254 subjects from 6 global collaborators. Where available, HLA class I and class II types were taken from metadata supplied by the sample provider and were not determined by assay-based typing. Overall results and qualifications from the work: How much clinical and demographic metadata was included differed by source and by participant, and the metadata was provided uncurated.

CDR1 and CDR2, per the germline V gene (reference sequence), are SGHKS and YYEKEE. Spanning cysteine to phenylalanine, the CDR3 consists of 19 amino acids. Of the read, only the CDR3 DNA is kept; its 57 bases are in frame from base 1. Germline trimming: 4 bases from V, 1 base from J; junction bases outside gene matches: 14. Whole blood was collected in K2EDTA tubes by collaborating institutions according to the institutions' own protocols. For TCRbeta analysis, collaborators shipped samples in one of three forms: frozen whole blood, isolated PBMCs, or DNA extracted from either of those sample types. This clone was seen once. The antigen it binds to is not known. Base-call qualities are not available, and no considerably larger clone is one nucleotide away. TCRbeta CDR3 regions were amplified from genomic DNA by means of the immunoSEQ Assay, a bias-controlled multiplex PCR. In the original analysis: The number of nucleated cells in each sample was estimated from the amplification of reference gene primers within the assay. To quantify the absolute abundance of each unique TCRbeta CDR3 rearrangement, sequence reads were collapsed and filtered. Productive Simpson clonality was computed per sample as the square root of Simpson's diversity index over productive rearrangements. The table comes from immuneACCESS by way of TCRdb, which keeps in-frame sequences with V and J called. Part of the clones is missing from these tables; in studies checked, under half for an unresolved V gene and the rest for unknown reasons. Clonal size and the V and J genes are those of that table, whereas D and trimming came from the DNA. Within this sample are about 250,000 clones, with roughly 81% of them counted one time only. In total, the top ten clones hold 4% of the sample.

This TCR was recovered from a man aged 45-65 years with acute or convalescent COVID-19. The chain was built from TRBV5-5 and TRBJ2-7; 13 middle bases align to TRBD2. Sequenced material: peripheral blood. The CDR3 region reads CASSETPGLAGPLSYEQYF. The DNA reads TGTGCCAGCAGCGAGACGCCGGGACTAGCGGGACCACTTTCCTACGAGCAGTACTTC.